This TCR beta chain was documented in a study of OX40 agonist ivuxolimab in advanced cancers. For the study at large: Earlier anti-PD-1, anti-PD-L1 or anti-CTLA-4 therapy was permitted; over 35% had received some.

Using immunoSEQ multiplex PCR, the repertoire was profiled, and TCRdb retains in-frame clones only, with some absent. Of 70,000 or so clones detected, over 75% appear once; the ten largest clones hold about 0.94%. The CDR3 consists of 14 residues. V lost 1 base to trimming and J lost 9 bases, with 10 bases between them. Germline V gene data show CDR1 as SEHNR and CDR2 as FQNEAQ (reference sequence). The chain joins TRBV7-9 to TRBJ1-6; no clear D gene. The sequencing used CD4+ or CD8+ T cells sorted from blood, collected in a trial of the OX40 agonist ivuxolimab. This TCR was sampled from an adult with an advanced solid tumor such as melanoma, head and neck, liver or kidney cancer. CDR3 DNA: TGTGCCAGCAGCTTAGAAGTGCAGGCTTCACCCCTCCACTTT. Translated: CASSLEVQASPLHF.